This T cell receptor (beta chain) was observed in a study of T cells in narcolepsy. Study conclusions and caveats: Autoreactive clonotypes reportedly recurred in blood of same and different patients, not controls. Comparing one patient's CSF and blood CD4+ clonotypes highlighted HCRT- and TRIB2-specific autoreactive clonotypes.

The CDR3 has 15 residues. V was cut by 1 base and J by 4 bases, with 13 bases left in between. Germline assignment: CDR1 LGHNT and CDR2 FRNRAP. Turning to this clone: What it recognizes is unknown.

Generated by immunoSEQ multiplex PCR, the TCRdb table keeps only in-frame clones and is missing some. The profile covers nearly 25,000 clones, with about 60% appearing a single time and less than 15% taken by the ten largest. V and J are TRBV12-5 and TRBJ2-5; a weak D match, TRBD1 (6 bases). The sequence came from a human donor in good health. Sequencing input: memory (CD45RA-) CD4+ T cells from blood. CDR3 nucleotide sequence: TGTGCTAGTGGTTTGGGCCTCGGACAGTCAGAGACCCAGTACTTC. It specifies CASGLGLGQSETQYF. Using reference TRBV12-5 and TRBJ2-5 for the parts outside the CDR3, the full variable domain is DARVTQTPRHKVTEMGQEVTMRCQPILGHNTVFWYRQTMMQGLELLAYFRNRAPLDDSGMPKDRFSAEMPDATLATLKIQPSEPRDSAVYFCASGLGLGQSETQYFGPGTRLLVL.